This T cell receptor beta chain was recorded in a study of blood T cells in healthy people across ages. Turning to the study itself: Template switching picked up about one barcoded beta molecule for each two T cells.

The study's findings and limits: The recorded TCR beta diversity per million T cells decreased in a roughly linear manner with age.

The sample holds a few counts of this clonotype. Its target is unknown. The use of a sample-barcoded 5' primer and a J-beta primer mix characterized a second PCR of roughly 6 to 11 cycles. TCRdb independently ran MiXCR on the 5' RACE reads; one entry per CDR3 protein. This table has more than 1.4 million distinct CDR3 sequences, 40% to 50% appearing once. The study drew donors from healthy Caucasian individuals in Russia aged 6 to 90. Material: blood. The sequence derives from a woman aged 18-29 years in good health.

The CDR3 bases are TGCGCCAGCAGCGTGGGACAGGGTTCCAATGAGCAGTTCTTC. Translating gives CASSVGQGSNEQFF. The V call is TRBV5-1, the J call TRBJ2-1, with 9 bases lining up with TRBD1. The germline V gene has CDR1 SGHRS and CDR2 YFSETQ. After removal of 4 bases from V and 6 bases from J, the junction contained 5 bases not matched to a gene. The CDR3 loop spans 14 amino acids.